The T cell receptor beta chain described here comes from a study of T cell responses to AZD1222 COVID-19 vaccine. Study background: Doses given second, at about 4 or about 12 weeks, were pooled. General study results and limits: Mostly white British, mostly female donors; authors suggested clonal diversity may be underestimated. Of spike-specific TCRs, nearly half reportedly target regions left unmutated in variants. Spike as a whole was targeted by vaccine-associated CD4 TCRs, dominant at 160-218 and 743-854.

The data were produced by immunoSEQ multiplex PCR, yet TCRdb's version contains in-frame clones alone and is incomplete. Seen here are fewer than 90,000 clones, about 90% observed once, and the top ten hold under 25%. In the case of this clone: Its antigen is still unknown.

Trimming cost V 5 bases and J 0 bases, with 12 bases left between them. This CDR3 spans 15 amino acids. Germline V gene lookup returns CDR1 MDHEN and CDR2 SYDVKM. Sample: peripheral blood, taken on day 0 of AZD1222 vaccination. The chain is built from TRBV28 and TRBJ2-3; D perhaps matches TRBD2 (5 bases). The receptor's source is an adult in good health. CDR3: CASSTERVSTDTQYF. Written as DNA, the CDR3 is TGTGCCAGCAGTACTGAGAGGGTTAGCACAGATACGCAGTATTTT.